The 31 T cell receptor beta chains below come from one sample, sequenced in a study of blood T cells in healthy people across ages. The use of a sample-barcoded 5' primer and a J-beta primer mix characterized a second PCR of roughly 6 to 11 cycles. TCRdb itself ran the 5' RACE reads through MiXCR, one entry per CDR3 protein. The sample contains about 1.6 million distinct CDR3 sequences, roughly 32% of which appear only once. The sequenced sample was blood. These receptors originate from a woman aged 30 to 39 in good health.

As to this clonotype: A read error may account for a junction end that differs from germline. The chain carries TRBV6-5 and TRBJ2-2, with TRBD2 identical over 9 bases. Looked up from germline, CDR1 is MNHEY and CDR2 is SVGAGI. The CDR3 totals 17 residues. For the CDR3, the DNA is TGTGCCAGCAGTTACTCGATACTAGCGGGTTACACCGGGGAGCGGTTTTTT. This gives the protein CASSYSILAGYTGERFF.

The CDR3 protein is CASRRASNRDTQYF. The CDR3 DNA sequence: TGTGCCAGTCGTCGGGCTAGTAATCGAGATACGCAGTATTTT. The gene calls are TRBV19 and TRBJ2-3; D not certain. Trimming took 8 bases from V and 5 from J, leaving 17 bases between them. The germline CDR1 and CDR2 sequences are LNHDA and SQIVND (reference sequence). There are 14 residues in the CDR3.

The rearrangement uses TRBV19 and TRBJ1-2; TRBD1 matches at 7 bases. CDR3 length: 16 amino acids. J lost 3 bases, V lost 6 bases, and 13 bases had no gene match. Germline CDR1 and CDR2: LNHDA and SQIVND (reference sequence). The CDR3 loop is CASSRRQGGWDYGYTF. CDR3 DNA: TGTGCCAGTAGCAGACGACAGGGAGGATGGGACTATGGCTACACCTTC.

The chain links TRBV29-1 to TRBJ2-3; 12 bases are a match to TRBD2. The CDR3 is 16 residues long. Germline assignment: CDR1 SQVTM and CDR2 ANQGSEA. The V gene end was trimmed by 6 bases and the J gene end by 4 bases; junction bases not matched to a gene: 11. The CDR3 sequence: CSVETTLAGGSDTQYF. In DNA, the CDR3 is TGCAGCGTCGAAACGACACTAGCGGGAGGTTCAGATACGCAGTATTTT.

In regard to this clonotype: Without the conserved terminal phenylalanine or tryptophan, this CDR3 likely stems from a read error. The rearrangement links TRBV7-9 to TRBJ2-7, with 10 bases matching TRBD2. V lost 6 bases, J lost 9 bases, and 14 bases stayed unmatched. The CDR3 length is 15 residues. Germline CDR1 and CDR2: SEHNR and FQNEAQ (reference sequence). The CDR3 DNA is TGTGCCAGCAGTTTCGGACTAGCGGAAATACGAGTGCAGTACATC. It specifies CASSFGLAEIRVQYI.

The V gene is TRBV4-1, the J gene TRBJ1-1; D uncertain. V lost 0 bases to trimming and J lost 1 base, with 9 bases between them. This CDR3 has 15 amino acids. The V gene's germline CDR1 is MGHRA and CDR2 YSYEKL. CDR3 region: CASSQERTENTEAFF. The CDR3 DNA reads as TGCGCCAGCAGCCAAGAACGGACGGAGAACACTGAAGCTTTCTTT.

The chain is built from TRBV7-8 and TRBJ1-1, with D possibly matching TRBD1 (5 bases). V dropped 5 bases and J dropped 0 bases, with 19 bases sitting between them. The CDR3 totals 17 residues. Germline CDR1 is SGHVS and CDR2 is FQNEAQ. The CDR3 region has the DNA TGTGCCAGCAGCCCTACCCAAGGAGCGGGGGTGAACACTGAAGCTTTCTTT. Its translation is CASSPTQGAGVNTEAFF.

This clonotype was seen more than once but under ten times. This chain uses TRBV5-1 with TRBJ2-3; D is unresolved. The CDR3 is 13 amino acids. The ends were cut back, 7 bases at V and 3 bases at J, with 12 bases in the middle. Germline loops: CDR1 SGHRS, CDR2 YFSETQ. The CDR3: CASRPAGTDTQYF. CDR3 sequence (DNA): TGCGCCAGCCGCCCTGCCGGAACAGATACGCAGTATTTT.

In regard to this clonotype: A much larger clone lies a single base off, so this may be a read error. V is TRBV6-1 and J is TRBJ2-7; TRBD2 matches at 9 bases. The J call is uncertain, as TRBJ2-5 better fits the DNA end. Per the germline V gene, CDR1 is MNHNS and CDR2 is SASEGT. There are 17 residues in the CDR3. This CDR3 reads CTSRTRPWVAGEETQYF. The DNA of the CDR3 is TGTACCAGCAGGACCCGACCTTGGGTAGCGGGGGAAGAGACCCAGTACTTC.

This clonotype appeared a few times. This sequence joins TRBV9 and TRBJ2-5; D gene ambiguous. The ends were cut back, 3 bases at V and 11 bases at J, with 20 bases in the middle. Per germline, CDR1 SGDLS and CDR2 YYNGEE. The CDR3 loop spans 14 amino acids. Here the CDR3 reads CASSADEEYNEQYF. The CDR3 bases are TGTGCCAGCAGCGCCGATGAGGAGTACAATGAGCAGTACTTC. Drawing the rest from reference TRBV9 and TRBJ2-5, the complete variable domain is DSGVTQTPKHLITATGQRVTLRCSPRSGDLSVYWYQQSLDQGLQFLIQYYNGEERAKGNILERFSAQQFPDLHSELNLSSLELGDSALYFCASSADEEYNEQYFGPGTRLLVL.

The rearrangement uses TRBV5-1 and TRBJ2-7; D gene uncertain. This CDR3 is built from 13 residues. V was cut by 0 bases and J by 8 bases, with 12 bases left in between. Germline V gene lookup returns CDR1 SGHRS and CDR2 YFSETQ. The CDR3 sequence: CASSLEGSKQQYF. DNA for the CDR3: TGCGCCAGCAGCTTGGAGGGTAGCAAACAGCAGTACTTC.

This clonotype was counted at least ten times. The chain has TRBV29-1 and TRBJ2-3, with D possibly being TRBD1 (6 bases). The CDR3 has 14 amino acids. Germline lookup yields CDR1 SQVTM and CDR2 ANQGSEA. Trimming stripped 8 bases from V and 6 bases from J, with 21 bases between. CDR3 coding DNA: TGCAGCACCGATGGACAGATAACGACGGATACGCAGTATTTT. Translating it yields CSTDGQITTDTQYF.

This chain links TRBV5-1 with TRBJ2-7; no clear D gene. The germline V gene has CDR1 SGHRS and CDR2 YFSETQ. Trimming cost V 3 bases and J 3 bases, with 13 bases left between them. The CDR3 sequence is 14 residues long. CDR3 in amino acids: CASSSVGSRYEQYF. CDR3 in DNA: TGCGCCAGCAGCTCGGTTGGCAGTCGCTACGAGCAGTACTTC. Looking up the rest from reference TRBV5-1 and TRBJ2-7 gives the full variable domain: KAGVTQTPRYLIKTRGQQVTLSCSPISGHRSVSWYQQTPGQGLQFLFEYFSETQRNKGNFPGRFSGRQFSNSRSEMNVSTLELGDSALYLCASSSVGSRYEQYFGPGTRLTVT.

This clonotype has just a few counts. The chain combines TRBV29-1 with TRBJ2-1; 9 nucleotides align to TRBD1. This CDR3 has 14 residues. CDR1 is SQVTM and CDR2 is ANQGSEA in the germline V gene. V was clipped by 7 bases and J by 4 bases; unmatched bases: 8. CDR3 residues: CSGNRDRVYNEQFF. The CDR3 coding sequence is TGCAGCGGGAACCGGGACAGGGTGTACAATGAGCAGTTCTTC.

This sequence joins TRBV25-1 and TRBJ2-1, with D uncertain. Germline CDR1 and CDR2: MGHDK and SYGVNS. V was cut by 7 bases and J by 9 bases, with 13 bases left in between. The CDR3 loop spans 12 amino acids. The CDR3 here is CASTFLDREQFF. DNA of the CDR3: TGTGCCAGCACGTTCTTGGACCGTGAGCAGTTCTTC.

This chain connects TRBV7-9 to TRBJ1-2; no reliable D call. V was trimmed by 3 bases and J by 5 bases, leaving 19 bases between them. The CDR3 sequence is 16 residues long. CDR1 and CDR2 from the germline V gene are SEHNR and FQNEAQ (reference sequence). CDR3 residues: CASSFPWTTGPYGYTF. CDR3 sequence (DNA): TGTGCCAGCAGCTTCCCCTGGACGACCGGGCCGTATGGCTACACCTTC.

This chain links TRBV7-7 with TRBJ2-5, with 7 nucleotides matching TRBD2. Germline V gene data show CDR1 as SSHAT and CDR2 as FNYEAQ (reference sequence). The CDR3 is 16 amino acids. The trim removed 1 base at V and 1 base at J, leaving 6 bases unmatched. CDR3 in amino acids: CASSLERGGAQETQYF. The CDR3 bases are TGTGCCAGCAGCTTAGAGCGGGGTGGGGCCCAAGAGACCCAGTACTTC.

This clonotype came up a few times. The V call is TRBV7-9, the J call TRBJ1-1, with a weak D call TRBD1 (5 bases). The CDR3 sequence is 12 residues long. Germline assignment: CDR1 SEHNR and CDR2 FQNEAQ (reference sequence). V was cut by 5 bases and J by 7 bases, with 11 bases left in between. The CDR3, as DNA: TGTGCCAGCAGCCCGGGACTCCTTGAAGCTTTCTTT. Translation gives CASSPGLLEAFF.

The chain employs TRBV4-1 and TRBJ1-1; 7 bases are a match to TRBD1. Germline trimming cut 3 bases from V and 1 base from J; bases unmatched to any gene: 11. The CDR3 spans 17 residues. Germline CDR1 is MGHRA and CDR2 is YSYEKL. The CDR3 DNA follows: TGCGCCAGCAGCCAGGCACGACAGGGCGAGGGGAACACTGAAGCTTTCTTT. Protein: CASSQARQGEGNTEAFF.

This clonotype has a count of ten or more. This chain links TRBV29-1 with TRBJ2-6, with 11 bases fitting TRBD1. This CDR3 has 15 residues. The V gene end was trimmed by 4 bases and the J gene end by 2 bases; junction bases not matched to a gene: 1. Per germline, CDR1 SQVTM and CDR2 ANQGSEA. The CDR3 DNA reads as TGCAGCGTTGTGGGACAGGGGGCTGGGGCCAACGTCCTGACTTTC. Its protein is CSVVGQGAGANVLTF. Full variable domain (missing parts from reference TRBV29-1 and TRBJ2-6): SAVISQKPSRDICQRGTSLTIQCQVDSQVTMMFWYRQQPGQSLTLIATANQGSEATYESGFVIDKFPISRPNLTFSTLTVSNMSPEDSSIYLCSVVGQGAGANVLTFGAGSRLTVL.

This clonotype has only a few counts. The V call is TRBV20-1, the J call TRBJ2-7; 11 nucleotides agree with TRBD2. V shed 2 bases, J shed 2 bases, and the junction held 2 bases outside the gene matches. Germline V gene sequence: CDR1 DFQATT, CDR2 SNEGSKA (reference sequence). The CDR3 loop spans 14 amino acids. For the CDR3, the DNA is TGCAGTGCTAGAACTAGCGGGAGTGCCTACGAGCAGTACTTC. Translation gives CSARTSGSAYEQYF.

As concerns this clonotype: Mismatch with germline at one junction end may stem from a read error. This chain links TRBV12-3 or TRBV12-4 with TRBJ2-3; D not certain. This CDR3 is 14 amino acids long. The chain's CDR3 is CASSLDMTADAQYF. CDR3 DNA: TGTGCCAGCAGTCTCGACATGACCGCAGATGCGCAGTATTTT.

This clonotype was detected a few times. This rearrangement joins TRBV10-3 to TRBJ2-1; D not resolved. Germline-derived CDR1 and CDR2 are ENHRY and SYGVKD. V shed 6 bases and J shed 7 bases, with 19 bases lying between them. The CDR3 spans 15 residues. The CDR3 loop is CAISSLGPLGNEQFF. CDR3 coding DNA: TGTGCCATCAGCTCCCTCGGCCCCCTGGGGAATGAGCAGTTCTTC.

The genes are TRBV9 and TRBJ2-3; D possibly corresponds to TRBD1 (6 bases). This CDR3 region has 15 residues. Trimming took off 4 bases at V and 5 bases at J, with 17 bases between the two ends. CDR1 and CDR2 from the germline V gene are SGDLS and YYNGEE. The CDR3 nucleotides are TGTGCCAGCAGCTCCGCGGACAGCCCTAGAGATACGCAGTATTTT. This encodes CASSSADSPRDTQYF.

The V gene is TRBV6-2 or TRBV6-3, the J gene TRBJ2-5, with 7 bases identical to TRBD1. The germline gives CDR1 MNHEY, CDR2 SVGEGT. With 11 bases clipped from V and 2 bases from J, the junction kept 8 bases outside the gene matches. The CDR3 has 13 amino acids. The CDR3 spells CAAHRDRQETQYF. The CDR3 nucleotides are TGTGCCGCCCATAGGGACAGACAAGAGACCCAGTACTTC.

V gene TRBV2 combines with J gene TRBJ2-1; weak D call: TRBD1 (5 bases). The ends were cut back, 7 bases at V and 6 bases at J, with 13 bases in the middle. The CDR3 has 13 residues. CDR1 and CDR2 from the germline V gene are SNHLY and FYNNEI. CDR3 coding DNA: TGTGCCAGCAAGGGTGGGGCTCCCAATGAGCAGTTCTTC. It specifies CASKGGAPNEQFF.

The chain recombines TRBV6-1 with TRBJ2-1; TRBD1 aligns across 10 bases. Germline CDR1 is MNHNS and CDR2 is SASEGT. The CDR3 is 14 residues long. Trimming at V came to 7 bases and at J to 4 bases, leaving 4 bases not matched to a gene. The CDR3 loop reads CASIDRGLYNEQFF. CDR3 coding DNA: TGTGCCAGCATCGACAGGGGGCTATACAATGAGCAGTTCTTC.

The chain combines TRBV9 with TRBJ2-7; TRBD1 might be the D (6 bases). This CDR3 is 16 amino acids long. CDR1 is SGDLS and CDR2 is YYNGEE in the germline V gene. Trimming took off 4 bases at V and 0 bases at J, with 17 bases between the two ends. The CDR3 sequence: CASSRQPGASSYEQYF. For the CDR3, the DNA is TGTGCCAGCAGCCGGCAGCCAGGGGCGAGCTCCTACGAGCAGTACTTC.

In its sample, this clonotype was seen many times. The J gene is TRBJ2-7, the V gene TRBV29-1; TRBD1 agrees at 9 bases. V lost 3 bases, J lost 4 bases, and 4 bases stayed unmatched. Germline V gives CDR1 SQVTM, CDR2 ANQGSEA. The CDR3 has 13 amino acids. CDR3 loop: CSVETGGMYEQYF. The CDR3 nucleotides read TGCAGCGTTGAGACAGGGGGTATGTACGAGCAGTACTTC.

Concerning this clonotype itself: Sequence at one end of the junction differs from germline and may be a read error. V usage is TRBV11-1 and J usage is TRBJ2-4; D is possibly TRBD1 or TRBD2 (6 bases each). The germline gives CDR1 SGHAT, CDR2 FQDESV (reference sequence). The length of the CDR3 is 16 residues. The CDR3 sequence is CASSPGGGLAKTIQYF. Here the CDR3 DNA reads TGTGCCAGCAGCCCCGGTGGGGGGCTGGCCAAAACCATTCAGTACTTC.

This chain connects TRBV4-1 to TRBJ1-6; perhaps TRBD1 as D (5 bases). CDR3 size: 17 residues. Germline V gives CDR1 MGHRA, CDR2 YSYEKL. V dropped 0 bases and J dropped 9 bases, with 18 bases sitting between them. In DNA form, the CDR3 reads TGCGCCAGCAGCCAAGAAAGGTGGTTAGGGGATGGTTCACCCCTCCACTTT. Translated, it gives CASSQERWLGDGSPLHF.